This T cell receptor beta chain was obtained from a study of T cells in narcolepsy. Overall study findings and caveats: Blood of same and different patients, but not healthy controls, reportedly held recurring autoreactive clonotypes. Autoreactive clone sequences were missing from some blood memory CD4+ repertoires.

As to this clone: Its antigen is unknown.

Sequenced by immunoSEQ multiplex PCR; TCRdb stores in-frame clones only, minus some. Here the sample spans over 30,000 clones, around 90% being singletons. Trimming removed 10 bases from V and 4 bases from J; junction bases left unmatched: 3. In germline, CDR1 is MDHEN, CDR2 SYDVKM. The CDR3 contains 12 residues. The sequenced material came from CD45RA- memory CD4+ T cells from PBMCs. The V and J genes are TRBV28 and TRBJ1-5, with TRBD1 identical over 8 bases. The TCR originated in a human donor with narcolepsy. Written as DNA, the CDR3 is TGTGCCATCGACAGGGGTAATCAGCCCCAGCATTTT. It specifies CAIDRGNQPQHF.